One T cell receptor beta chain is described in this entry. Antigen: not known. The same CDR3 also results from other DNA sequences found in this sample. Germline CDR1 reads LNHNV; CDR2 reads YYDKDF (reference sequence). Trimming cost V 0 bases and J 4 bases, with 3 bases left between them. The CDR3 length is 13 residues. Clones were read by immunoSEQ multiplex PCR, and TCRdb kept only the in-frame ones, dropping some. The sample holds 95,000 to 100,000 clones; roughly 84% are singletons and the top ten take 16%. The source of the sample is a study of T cell responses to AZD1222 COVID-19 vaccine. For the study at large: Second-dose intervals of approximately 4 or approximately 12 weeks were pooled.

Study-level findings and limits: Donors skewed white British and female; clonal diversity was possibly underestimated. After the peak T cell response, and only then, were repertoires sampled. Reports say nearly half of spike-specific TCRs go after unmutated variant regions.

The rearrangement links TRBV15 to TRBJ1-4, with D hard to call. This TCR was recovered from an adult in good health. The starting material was peripheral blood, obtained on day 0 of AZD1222 vaccination. Here the CDR3 DNA reads TGTGCCACCAGCAGAGATCATAATGAAAAACTGTTTTTT. This encodes CATSRDHNEKLFF.